These T cell receptor beta chains were read from a single sample in a study of blood T cell repertoires in COVID-19. The data were produced by immunoSEQ multiplex PCR, yet TCRdb's version contains in-frame clones alone and is incomplete. Of some 300,000 clones in the sample, roughly 86% were seen once. The material sequenced was peripheral blood. The receptors shown here come from a man between 70 and 80 years old with acute or convalescent COVID-19. CDR3s include the opening cysteine and the closing phenylalanine or tryptophan. D genes are given only for firm matches. Size values are once, few and many counts, or a class for expanded clones, and some rows have none.

size: .
D: .
J: TRBJ2-3
V: TRBV9
CDR3: CASSVVSGGADTQYF
DNA: TGTGCCAGCAGCGTAGTGAGCGGCGGGGCAGATACGCAGTATTTT

size: .
D: TRBD1
J: TRBJ2-1
V: TRBV24-1
CDR3: CATRSGTGPYNEQFF
DNA: TGTGCCACCAGGTCCGGGACAGGGCCCTACAATGAGCAGTTCTTC

size: once
D: .
J: TRBJ2-7
V: TRBV5-4
CDR3: CASSSDFYEQYF
DNA: TGTGCCAGCAGCTCAGACTTCTACGAGCAGTACTTC

size: .
D: TRBD1
J: TRBJ1-6
V: TRBV28
CDR3: CASLPARGTLVISPLHF
DNA: TGTGCCAGTCTCCCGGCCAGGGGGACATTGGTCATATCACCCCTCCACTTT

size: once
D: TRBD2
J: TRBJ2-2
V: TRBV2
CDR3: CASGRPGLAGTNTGELFF
DNA: TGTGCCAGCGGACGCCCGGGACTAGCGGGCACGAACACCGGGGAGCTGTTTTTT

size: .
D: .
J: TRBJ2-2
V: TRBV12-3/TRBV12-4
CDR3: CASSLPGHGELFF
DNA: TGTGCCAGCAGTTTACCAGGGCACGGGGAGCTGTTTTTT

size: .
D: TRBD1
J: TRBJ2-7
V: TRBV28
CDR3: CASRPGQASEQYF
DNA: TGTGCCAGCAGGCCGGGACAGGCCTCCGAGCAGTACTTC

size: .
D: .
J: TRBJ2-3
V: TRBV19
CDR3: CASSYSTSRYSTDTQYF
DNA: TGTGCCAGTTCTTACAGTACTAGCCGATATAGCACAGATACGCAGTATTTT

size: .
D: TRBD1
J: TRBJ1-5
V: TRBV6-6
CDR3: CASRGQGALVQPQHF
DNA: TGTGCCAGCAGGGGACAGGGGGCGCTGGTTCAGCCCCAGCATTTT

size: .
D: TRBD1
J: TRBJ2-7
V: TRBV7-2
CDR3: CASSLAAGGAYEQYF
DNA: TGTGCCAGCAGCTTAGCGGCAGGGGGCGCCTACGAGCAGTACTTC

size: .
D: TRBD1
J: TRBJ2-3
V: TRBV5-1
CDR3: CASSLGLGQGVRDTQYF
DNA: TGCGCCAGCAGCTTGGGTCTCGGACAGGGCGTCCGAGATACGCAGTATTTT

size: once
D: TRBD2
J: TRBJ2-2
V: TRBV4-3
CDR3: CASRALAGGPSYTGELFF
DNA: TGCGCCAGCAGGGCCCTAGCGGGAGGGCCCTCGTACACCGGGGAGCTGTTTTTT

size: .
D: .
J: TRBJ2-7
V: TRBV18
CDR3: CASSPLDGLREQYF
DNA: TGTGCCAGCTCACCACTGGATGGACTCCGCGAGCAGTACTTC

size: .
D: .
J: TRBJ1-5
V: TRBV19
CDR3: CASSIDQGSNQPQHF
DNA: TGTGCCAGTAGTATAGATCAGGGTAGCAATCAGCCCCAGCATTTT

size: .
D: .
J: TRBJ1-2
V: TRBV30
CDR3: CAWTAGHFDGYTF
DNA: TGTGCCTGGACCGCAGGGCACTTCGATGGCTACACCTTC

size: .
D: TRBD2
J: TRBJ2-3
V: TRBV5-1
CDR3: CASSLVTSGMADTQYF
DNA: TGCGCCAGCAGCTTGGTGACTAGCGGGATGGCAGATACGCAGTATTTT

size: .
D: .
J: TRBJ2-5
V: TRBV18
CDR3: CASSPGRIQETQYF
DNA: TGTGCCAGCTCACCTGGGCGCATCCAAGAGACCCAGTACTTC

size: .
D: TRBD1
J: TRBJ1-1
V: TRBV6-6
CDR3: CASSYTSGGVNTEAFF
DNA: TGTGCCAGCAGCTATACTTCAGGGGGAGTGAACACTGAAGCTTTCTTT

size: .
D: .
J: TRBJ2-7
V: TRBV7-9
CDR3: CASSLALGQMSEQYF
DNA: TGTGCCAGCAGCTTAGCCTTGGGACAAATGAGCGAGCAGTACTTC

size: .
D: TRBD2
J: TRBJ2-5
V: TRBV5-1
CDR3: CASSAGLAGETQYF
DNA: TGCGCCAGCAGCGCCGGACTAGCGGGAGAGACCCAGTACTTC

size: .
D: TRBD2
J: TRBJ2-5
V: TRBV7-2
CDR3: CASSLTSAETQYF
DNA: TGTGCCAGCAGCTTGACTAGCGCGGAGACCCAGTACTTC

size: .
D: .
J: TRBJ2-7
V: TRBV2
CDR3: CASSDWGAYEQYF
DNA: TGTGCCAGCAGTGACTGGGGGGCCTACGAGCAGTACTTC

size: .
D: TRBD2
J: TRBJ2-3
V: TRBV30
CDR3: CAWSVAGLAGTTDTQYF
DNA: TGTGCCTGGAGTGTTGCCGGACTAGCGGGGACCACAGATACGCAGTATTTT

size: .
D: TRBD2
J: TRBJ2-3
V: TRBV28
CDR3: CASSPRGGGASTDTQYF
DNA: TGTGCCAGCAGCCCTAGGGGCGGGGGGGCTAGCACAGATACGCAGTATTTT

size: .
D: .
J: TRBJ2-2
V: TRBV7-2
CDR3: CASSFRVSGELFF
DNA: TGTGCCAGCAGCTTCAGGGTTAGCGGGGAGCTGTTTTTT

size: .
D: TRBD2
J: TRBJ2-5
V: TRBV7-2
CDR3: CASSLGAGGYQETQYF
DNA: TGTGCCAGCAGCTTAGGGGCGGGGGGATACCAGGAGACCCAGTACTTC

size: .
D: TRBD1
J: TRBJ2-7
V: TRBV28
CDR3: CASSRSGRGTYEQYF
DNA: TGTGCCAGCAGCAGATCAGGCAGGGGGACCTACGAGCAGTACTTC

size: .
D: TRBD2
J: TRBJ2-5
V: TRBV20-1
CDR3: CSASTPSGTTWGGTQYF
DNA: TGCAGTGCTAGTACCCCCTCCGGGACTACTTGGGGAGGGACCCAGTACTTC

size: .
D: TRBD1
J: TRBJ2-1
V: TRBV28
CDR3: CASSLRQGIHNEQFF
DNA: TGTGCCAGCAGTCTCCGACAGGGTATACACAATGAGCAGTTCTTC

size: .
D: TRBD2
J: TRBJ2-1
V: TRBV28
CDR3: CASSPHGGSAYNEQFF
DNA: TGTGCCAGCAGTCCTCACGGGGGGTCAGCCTACAATGAGCAGTTCTTC

size: .
D: TRBD2
J: TRBJ2-7
V: TRBV18
CDR3: CASSKAGTTYEQYF
DNA: TGTGCCAGCTCAAAAGCGGGGACGACCTACGAGCAGTACTTC

size: few
D: .
J: TRBJ2-3
V: TRBV4-1
CDR3: CASSQDRNTQYF
DNA: TGCGCCAGCAGCCAAGACAGGAATACGCAGTATTTT

size: .
D: TRBD1
J: TRBJ1-2
V: TRBV6-5
CDR3: CASRLTGMVVDYTF
DNA: TGTGCCAGCAGACTGACAGGGATGGTCGTGGACTACACCTTC

size: few
D: TRBD1
J: TRBJ2-7
V: TRBV11-3
CDR3: CASSPGTGWGEQYF
DNA: TGTGCCAGCAGCCCAGGGACAGGGTGGGGCGAGCAGTACTTC

size: .
D: .
J: TRBJ1-3
V: TRBV9
CDR3: CASSVANSWAGNTIYF
DNA: TGTGCCAGCAGCGTAGCAAACTCCTGGGCGGGAAACACCATATATTTT

size: .
D: .
J: TRBJ1-2
V: TRBV12-3/TRBV12-4
CDR3: CASSLSGAGYTF
DNA: TGTGCCAGCAGTTTATCAGGGGCTGGCTACACCTTC

size: .
D: .
J: TRBJ2-7
V: TRBV7-9
CDR3: CASSFVGEQYF
DNA: TGTGCCAGCAGCTTCGTCGGCGAGCAGTACTTC

size: .
D: .
J: TRBJ1-5
V: TRBV4-1
CDR3: CASSQVLGLLNQPQHF
DNA: TGCGCCAGCAGCCAAGTTCTGGGCCTACTCAATCAGCCCCAGCATTTT

size: .
D: .
J: TRBJ1-3
V: TRBV3-1/TRBV3-2
CDR3: CASSQYRPLSGNTIYF
DNA: TGTGCCAGCAGCCAATACAGGCCCCTCTCTGGAAACACCATATATTTT

size: few
D: .
J: TRBJ1-5
V: TRBV19
CDR3: CASKVRDTNQPQHF
DNA: TGTGCTAGTAAGGTTCGGGACACCAATCAGCCCCAGCATTTT

size: .
D: .
J: TRBJ2-6
V: TRBV6-2/TRBV6-3
CDR3: CASSTYRKSGANVLTF
DNA: TGTGCCAGCAGTACATACAGGAAATCTGGGGCCAACGTCCTGACTTTC

size: .
D: .
J: TRBJ2-5
V: TRBV11-2
CDR3: CASSRGQQETQYF
DNA: TGTGCCAGCAGCCGCGGACAGCAAGAGACCCAGTACTTC

size: .
D: TRBD2
J: TRBJ2-5
V: TRBV2
CDR3: CASRLERGGSETQYF
DNA: TGTGCCAGCAGGCTTGAGCGGGGGGGCAGTGAGACCCAGTACTTC

size: .
D: TRBD1
J: TRBJ1-2
V: TRBV9
CDR3: CASSVGQANYGYTF
DNA: TGTGCCAGCAGCGTGGGACAGGCGAACTATGGCTACACCTTC

size: .
D: .
J: TRBJ1-5
V: TRBV18
CDR3: CASSPVADQPQHF
DNA: TGTGCCAGCTCACCGGTCGCGGATCAGCCCCAGCATTTT

size: .
D: .
J: TRBJ1-1
V: TRBV28
CDR3: CASSITVNTEAFF
DNA: TGTGCCAGCAGCATCACAGTGAACACTGAAGCTTTCTTT

size: .
D: .
J: TRBJ1-3
V: TRBV3-1/TRBV3-2
CDR3: CASSQDSHTSSGNTIYF
DNA: TGTGCCAGCAGCCAAGATTCTCACACTAGCTCTGGAAACACCATATATTTT

size: once
D: .
J: TRBJ2-5
V: TRBV10-3
CDR3: CAVSRGGPETQYF
DNA: TGTGCCGTAAGCAGGGGAGGGCCAGAGACCCAGTACTTC

size: .
D: .
J: TRBJ2-3
V: TRBV4-2
CDR3: CASSQGYTSTDTQYF
DNA: TGTGCCAGCAGCCAAGGTTACACCAGCACAGATACGCAGTATTTT

size: once
D: .
J: TRBJ1-2
V: TRBV9
CDR3: CASSSQGYGYTF
DNA: TGTGCCAGCAGCTCCCAGGGATATGGCTACACCTTC

size: .
D: .
J: TRBJ2-5
V: TRBV9
CDR3: CASSVSPYQETQYF
DNA: TGTGCCAGCAGCGTAAGCCCGTACCAAGAGACCCAGTACTTC

size: .
D: .
J: TRBJ2-3
V: TRBV7-9
CDR3: CASSLDGTRRDTQYF
DNA: TGTGCCAGCAGCTTAGACGGGACTCGGAGGGATACGCAGTATTTT

size: .
D: TRBD1
J: TRBJ1-2
V: TRBV4-2
CDR3: CASSQGADRVYGYTF
DNA: TGTGCCAGCAGCCAAGGGGCGGACAGGGTGTATGGCTACACCTTC